The clone carrying this T cell receptor (beta chain) has a count of ten or more. Its target is not known. This sample stems from a study of Graves' ophthalmopathy and Graves' hyperthyroidism. Germline V gene data show CDR1 as DFQATT and CDR2 as SNEGSKA (reference sequence). The CDR3 spans 12 residues. Trimming took 4 bases from V and 2 from J, leaving 8 bases between them. Using RNA transcripts, the TCR beta CDR3 regions were amplified. An initial RT-PCR round employing HTBI primers preceded a second-round multiplex PCR. TCRdb recomputed calls from the multiplex PCR reads with MiXCR, one row per CDR3 protein. The table shows about 620,000 distinct CDR3 sequences, with about 20% occurring only once. Newly diagnosed hyperthyroidism donors, aged 18 to 65, duration under 2 months. PBMCs were density-gradient isolated from roughly 10 ml fresh blood. Notes on the study in general: Cross-validated, the 13-signature model showed 87.88%/81.08% sensitivity/specificity, and 80%/75% in the test set.

The J gene is TRBJ2-5, the V gene TRBV20-1; unclear D gene. The TCR originated in a woman between 18 and 29 years old with stable Graves' hyperthyroidism. Some clones in this sample may be carry-over from other donors' samples. Sample: peripheral blood. Here the CDR3 reads CSATDLQETQYF. CDR3 nucleotide sequence: TGCAGTGCTACCGACTTACAAGAGACCCAGTACTTC.